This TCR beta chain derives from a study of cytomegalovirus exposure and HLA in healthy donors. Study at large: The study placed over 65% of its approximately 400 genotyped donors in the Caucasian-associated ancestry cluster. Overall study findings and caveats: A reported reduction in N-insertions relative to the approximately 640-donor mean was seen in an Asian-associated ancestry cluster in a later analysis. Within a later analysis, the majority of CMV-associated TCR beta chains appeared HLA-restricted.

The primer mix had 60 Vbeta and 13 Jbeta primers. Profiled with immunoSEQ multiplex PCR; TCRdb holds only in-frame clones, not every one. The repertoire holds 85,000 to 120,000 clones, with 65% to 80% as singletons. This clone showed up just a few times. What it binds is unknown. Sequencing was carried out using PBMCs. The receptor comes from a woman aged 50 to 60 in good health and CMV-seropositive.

CDR3 DNA sequence: TGTGCCAGCAGACGAGAGGGGGACGGCTACACCTTC. As protein: CASRREGDGYTF. The gene calls are TRBV5-6 and TRBJ1-2; tentatively, D is TRBD1 (6 bases). Germline loops: CDR1 SGHDT, CDR2 YYEEEE. This CDR3 region has 12 residues. V lost 5 bases and J 8 bases, leaving 13 bases between the germline ends.